This TCR beta chain was sequenced for a study of CD8 T cells in ankylosing spondylitis. Points on this clonotype: What it binds is unknown.

Study-level findings and limits: Blood of patients with ankylosing spondylitis appeared to be characterized by a TCR beta motif of about eight highly homologous variants. Disease-linked clones bore a CD8+ phenotype and were relatively rare in peripheral blood.

Germline values: CDR1 SGHTA, CDR2 FQGTGA. With V trimmed by 4 bases and J by 11 bases, 3 bases remained unmatched. The length of the CDR3 is 14 residues. One entry per CDR3 protein, called by TCRdb with MiXCR from the 5' RACE reads. In the table there are 25,000 to 30,000 distinct CDR3 sequences, approximately 8% of which are singletons. This chain joins TRBV7-3 and TRBJ2-1; 15 bases line up with TRBD2. Sequencing input: blood. This TCR was sampled from a male donor with ankylosing spondylitis or in good health (not recorded which). The CDR3 coding sequence is TGTGCCAGCAGCTCGGGACTAGCGGGAGGAAAGCAGTTCTTC. This encodes CASSSGLAGGKQFF.